This T cell receptor beta chain came from a study of shared clonotypes between healthy human individuals. Background on the study: Researchers assigned three CD4 naive, three CD4 memory, two CD8 naive and one CD8 memory plate to each donor. General observations from the study: In the sorted subsets, rarefaction showed sequencing was incomplete despite large depth.

Participating donors were healthy, HIV-negative adults free of recent acute infections or vaccinations. V gave up 3 bases and J gave up 5 bases; unmatched junction bases: 13. The V gene's germline CDR1 is SGHVS and CDR2 FQNEAQ. This CDR3 comprises 17 residues. This clone occurred once. Its matching antigen is unknown. Genomic DNA of each subset was evenly split across several immunoSEQ plates. Profiling relied on immunoSEQ multiplex PCR, and the TCRdb table lists in-frame clones only, not all of them. Of 2,500,000 or so clones in the sample, more than 85% were seen once. Sample: naive CD4+ T cells from PBMCs. Noted subset: CD45RA+ positively selected. The chain recombines TRBV7-8 with TRBJ2-1, with TRBD2 identical over 7 bases. This TCR was recovered from a man aged 18 to 29 in good health. Some clones in this sample may be carry-over from other donors' samples. CDR3 amino acids: CASSFVWREGRNNEQFF. The CDR3 nucleotides are TGTGCCAGCAGCTTTGTTTGGAGGGAGGGCCGGAACAATGAGCAGTTCTTC.